The rows below give T cell receptor beta chains drawn from one sample of a study of T cell responses to AZD1222 COVID-19 vaccine. Libraries were prepared by immunoSEQ multiplex PCR; TCRdb keeps only in-frame clonotypes and omits some of them. Of 140,000 to 150,000 clones in the sample, approximately 85% were seen once. The source was peripheral blood, collected on day 0 of AZD1222 vaccination. The receptors were gathered from an adult in good health. Both conserved end residues are part of each CDR3. The order of the fields is V gene, D gene, J gene, clone size, CDR3 protein, CDR3 DNA. D genes are given only for firm matches. Size tells how often a clone was seen (once, few, many) or the class of an expanded clone, and some rows leave it out.

TRBV2	-	TRBJ1-3	-	CASRALVSGNTIYF	TGTGCCAGCAGAGCGCTCGTGAGTGGAAACACCATATATTTT
TRBV14	-	TRBJ1-6	-	CASSPGQASPLHF	TGTGCCAGCAGCCCGGGACAAGCTTCACCCCTCCACTTT
TRBV7-9	-	TRBJ1-1	-	CASSEDRKLNTEAFF	TGTGCCAGCTCCGAAGACAGAAAACTGAACACTGAAGCTTTCTTT
TRBV24-1	-	TRBJ2-1	-	CATSELGDTPPAEQFF	TGTGCCACCAGTGAGTTGGGGGACACCCCCCCAGCTGAGCAGTTCTTC
TRBV20-1	-	TRBJ2-1	-	CSAKRYNEQFF	TGCAGTGCTAAGCGGTACAATGAGCAGTTCTTC
TRBV12-3/TRBV12-4	-	TRBJ1-6	many	CASSFYNSPLHF	TGTGCCAGCAGTTTTTATAATTCACCCCTCCACTTT
TRBV5-6	-	TRBJ2-3	-	CASSLFSSGTDTQYF	TGTGCCAGCAGCTTGTTTTCTAGCGGCACAGATACGCAGTATTTT
TRBV28	TRBD1	TRBJ2-2	-	CASLPGGGTGELFF	TGTGCCAGCCTCCCAGGGGGCGGTACCGGGGAGCTGTTTTTT
TRBV28	-	TRBJ2-5	-	CASSLFPDRLQETQYF	TGTGCCAGCAGTTTATTCCCGGACCGACTCCAAGAGACCCAGTACTTC
TRBV29-1	TRBD2	TRBJ2-2	-	CSVVGEGGRAGELFF	TGCAGCGTCGTGGGGGAAGGCGGGAGGGCCGGGGAGCTGTTTTTT
TRBV15	TRBD2	TRBJ2-7	-	CATSAGGYEQYF	TGTGCCACCAGCGCCGGGGGGTACGAGCAGTACTTC
TRBV6-5	TRBD1	TRBJ1-2	few	CASSYSLTGGTNGYTF	TGTGCCAGCAGTTACTCCCTCACAGGGGGTACTAATGGCTACACCTTC
TRBV7-2	-	TRBJ2-2	once	CASSPVREVTGELFF	TGTGCCAGCAGCCCTGTCCGAGAAGTCACCGGGGAGCTGTTTTTT
TRBV6-5	TRBD1	TRBJ1-5	-	CASRPGGSNQPQHF	TGTGCCAGCAGGCCAGGGGGTAGCAATCAGCCCCAGCATTTT
TRBV11-3	-	TRBJ2-1	-	CASSLGSTPSYNEQFF	TGTGCCAGCAGCTTAGGGAGTACCCCCTCCTACAATGAGCAGTTCTTC
TRBV30	-	TRBJ1-4	once	CAWSENKKLFF	TGTGCCTGGAGTGAGAATAAAAAACTGTTTTTT
TRBV5-1	-	TRBJ1-3	-	CASSLAGSSGNTIYF	TGCGCCAGCAGCTTGGCCGGAAGCTCTGGAAACACCATATATTTT
TRBV3-1/TRBV3-2	TRBD2	TRBJ2-7	many	CASTPGLAYYYEQYF	TGTGCCAGTACTCCGGGACTAGCGTATTACTACGAGCAGTACTTC
TRBV30	TRBD2	TRBJ2-5	-	CAWRSSGQETQYF	TGTGCCTGGAGGTCTAGCGGGCAAGAGACCCAGTACTTC
TRBV4-1	-	TRBJ1-3	medium-sized	CASSQETGNTIYF	TGCGCCAGCAGCCAAGAAACTGGAAACACCATATATTTT
TRBV4-2	TRBD2	TRBJ2-3	-	CASSLSGGATDTQYF	TGTGCCAGCAGCCTGAGCGGGGGGGCCACAGATACGCAGTATTTT
TRBV7-6	-	TRBJ1-2	-	CASSSTLGSGYGYTF	TGTGCCAGCAGCTCCACGTTGGGCTCCGGCTATGGCTACACCTTC
TRBV5-1	TRBD2	TRBJ2-2	-	CASSPLSGGDRWGELFF	TGCGCCAGCAGCCCCCTTAGCGGGGGGGACCGTTGGGGGGAGCTGTTTTTT